The 11 T cell receptor beta chains presented below share a single source sample, sequenced in a study of T-cell reconstitution after alpha-beta-depleted transplantation in children (TCRdb year 2016). Library prep was done by PCR. Sequencing instrument: Illumina HiSeq 2500. Molecular barcoding was employed in the preparation of TCR libraries, with unique molecular identifiers being used to normalize TCRbeta repertoire quantification. TCRdb handled the public reads itself, with Q25 trimming in fastp and clone calling in MiXCR, and kept productive beta chains. Every entry covers one CDR3 protein and lists the most common genes and DNA from its rows. The sample includes some 300,000 distinct CDR3 sequences, with about 9.4% observed a single time. 2% to 2.5% of the sample lies in the top ten. The sequences come from PBMCs from the stem cell graft donor, collected from the stem cell graft. All receptors come from a human donor who donated a stem cell graft to a child with acute lymphoblastic leukemia.

The sample holds many counts of this clonotype. The chain has TRBV5-6 and TRBJ1-1; D uncertain. Germline-derived CDR1 and CDR2 are SGHDT and YYEEEE. V shed 0 bases and J shed 7 bases, with 13 bases lying between them. The CDR3 runs to 14 residues. CDR3 sequence reads: CASSLGRLMDEAFF. CDR3 DNA sequence: TGTGCCAGCAGCTTGGGGCGATTAATGGATGAAGCTTTCTTT.

The chain couples TRBV6-2 or TRBV6-3 to TRBJ2-1; D is undetermined. The CDR3 has 14 amino acids. Trimming removed 5 bases at V and 5 bases at J, with 13 bases between. Per germline, CDR1 MNHEY and CDR2 SVGEGT. In DNA, the CDR3 is TGTGCCAGCAGTCCCCTAGGTATTAACAATGAGCAGTTCTTC. It codes for CASSPLGINNEQFF.

The genes are TRBV3-1 and TRBJ2-5; 10 nucleotides agree with TRBD2. Germline loops: CDR1 LGHDT, CDR2 YNNKEL (reference sequence). Trimming at V came to 1 base and at J to 0 bases, leaving 8 bases not matched to a gene. The CDR3 sequence is 18 residues long. Here the CDR3 DNA reads TGTGCCAGCAGCCAAGTGATAGCGGGAGGCCCACACCAAGAGACCCAGTACTTC. This codes for CASSQVIAGGPHQETQYF.

With respect to this clonotype: At one of its ends the junction is not consistent with the germline gene, which may arise from a read error. The rearrangement joins TRBV7-7 to TRBJ2-1; TRBD2 is a possible D gene (6 bases). The germline V gene encodes CDR1 SSHAT and CDR2 FNYEAQ (reference sequence). This CDR3 has 15 residues. CDR3 coding DNA: TGTGCTAGCAGCCCAGGACTACCTCGCGGGAATGAGCAGTTCTTC. It encodes CASSPGLPRGNEQFF. The complete variable domain, with remaining parts taken from reference TRBV7-7 and TRBJ2-1, reads GAGVSQSPRYKVTKRGQDVTLRCDPISSHATLYWYQQALGQGPEFLTYFNYEAQPDKSGLPSDRFSAERPEGSISTLTIQRTEQRDSAMYRCASSPGLPRGNEQFFGPGTRLTVL.

The rearrangement joins TRBV10-3 to TRBJ2-7; possibly TRBD2 for D (6 bases). Germline-derived CDR1 and CDR2 are ENHRY and SYGVKD. The CDR3 runs 15 residues. Trimming pared 10 bases from V and 2 bases from J, leaving 21 bases between. The CDR3 nucleotides read TGTGCCACCGGCGCGGGGCCGCCTTCCACCTACGAGCAGTACTTC. Translated, it gives CATGAGPPSTYEQYF.

This clonotype appeared many times. This chain uses TRBV7-8 with TRBJ1-3; D unclear. Germline CDR1 reads SGHVS; CDR2 reads FQNEAQ. V lost 2 bases to trimming and J lost 2 bases, with 7 bases between them. This CDR3 has 14 amino acids. CDR3 in amino acids: CASSLSGAGNTIYF. CDR3 DNA sequence: TGTGCCAGCAGCTTATCCGGGGCTGGAAACACCATATATTTT.

The J gene is TRBJ1-1, the V gene TRBV6-2 or TRBV6-3; no firm D call. Deletions cut 7 bases from V and 5 bases from J, with 26 bases between. Germline V gene sequence: CDR1 MNHEY, CDR2 SVGEGT. CDR3 length: 17 amino acids. The CDR3 region has the DNA TGTGCCAGCACCCACCAATCCCTGCTGCGGGGTGGTACTGAAGCTTTCTTT. Translating gives CASTHQSLLRGGTEAFF.

This sequence joins TRBV3-1 and TRBJ2-1; D gene uncertain. Germline assignment: CDR1 LGHDT and CDR2 YNNKEL (reference sequence). The CDR3 totals 14 residues. The germline V and J ends were trimmed by 0 bases and 4 bases, with 7 bases remaining between them. The CDR3 sequence is CASSQDLRYNEQFF. The DNA of the CDR3 is TGTGCCAGCAGCCAAGATCTCCGATACAATGAGCAGTTCTTC.

This clonotype was seen more than once but under ten times. This sequence joins TRBV20-1 and TRBJ2-7, with D uncertain. V lost 4 bases, J lost 2 bases, and 9 bases lay in between. CDR1 and CDR2 (germline): DFQATT, SNEGSKA (reference sequence). The CDR3 runs to 12 residues. The CDR3 coding sequence is TGCAGTGCTATACCAGAAGCCTACGAGCAGTACTTC. Its translation is CSAIPEAYEQYF.

This rearrangement joins TRBV20-1 to TRBJ2-1; D is possibly TRBD1 (6 bases). Per the germline V gene, CDR1 is DFQATT and CDR2 is SNEGSKA (reference sequence). There are 13 residues in the CDR3. Trimming took off 0 bases at V and 7 bases at J, with 10 bases between the two ends. The CDR3, as DNA: TGCAGTGCTAGAGACTTGGGACAAAATGAGCAGTTCTTC. Its translation is CSARDLGQNEQFF.

In this sample, this clonotype turned up a few times. The chain is built from TRBV4-2 and TRBJ2-1, with unresolved D. Germline CDR1 LGHNA, CDR2 YNFKEQ. V lost 0 bases to trimming and J lost 6 bases, with 6 bases between them. This CDR3 is built from 13 residues. CDR3 amino acids: CASSQEFSNEQFF. The CDR3 DNA reads TGTGCCAGCAGCCAAGAATTCAGCAATGAGCAGTTCTTC.